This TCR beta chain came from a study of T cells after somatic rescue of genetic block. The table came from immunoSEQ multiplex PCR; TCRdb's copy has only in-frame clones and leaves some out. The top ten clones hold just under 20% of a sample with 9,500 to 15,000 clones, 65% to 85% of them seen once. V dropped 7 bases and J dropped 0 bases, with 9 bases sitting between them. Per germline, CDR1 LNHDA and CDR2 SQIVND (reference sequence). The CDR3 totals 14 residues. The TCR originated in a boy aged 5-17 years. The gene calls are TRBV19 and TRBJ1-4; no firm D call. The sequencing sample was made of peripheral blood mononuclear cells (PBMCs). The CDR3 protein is CASTKGSTNEKLFF. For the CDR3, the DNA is TGTGCCAGTACTAAAGGTTCAACTAATGAAAAACTGTTTTTT.